The 4 T cell receptor beta chains listed next were all sequenced from one sample in a study of post-analysis software for immune sequencing data. Study-level results: The five TRBV segments detected at higher frequency in patients than in controls included TRBV5-6, TRBV5-1 and TRBV20-1.

Their antigens remain unidentified. Unique molecular identifiers were present in the TCR beta cDNA libraries. TCRdb redid the calling of the PCR reads with MiXCR, one entry per CDR3 protein. The table has roughly 570,000 distinct CDR3 sequences, around a third seen once. The sample taken for sequencing was blood. These receptors were obtained from a girl between 2 and 17 years old with multiple sclerosis.

A few counts support this clonotype. This rearrangement joins TRBV5-6 to TRBJ1-2; 8 nucleotides match TRBD1. V trimming: 4 bases; J trimming: 4 bases; junction bases outside the gene matches: 9. The CDR3 totals 15 residues. Looked up from germline, CDR1 is SGHDT and CDR2 is YYEEEE. For the CDR3, the DNA is TGTGCCAGCAGCCTCACAGGGGGGCAGGTCTATGGCTACACCTTC. Protein product: CASSLTGGQVYGYTF.

The chain couples TRBV5-1 to TRBJ2-7; 7 bases align to TRBD1. The J segment lost 2 bases and the V segment lost 4 bases, leaving 15 bases of the junction unmatched. This CDR3 has 17 amino acids. Germline CDR1 reads SGHRS; CDR2 reads YFSETQ. This CDR3 reads CASSPINRWDSAYEQYF. The CDR3 DNA reads as TGCGCCAGCAGCCCTATCAACCGATGGGACAGTGCCTACGAGCAGTACTTC.

The J gene is TRBJ2-3, the V gene TRBV7-2; D is uncertain. There are 14 residues in the CDR3. Trimming took 5 bases from V and 2 from J, leaving 11 bases between them. The germline V gene has CDR1 SGHTA and CDR2 FQGNSA. CDR3 amino acids: CASSRPPHTDTQYF. CDR3 DNA sequence: TGTGCCAGCAGCCGCCCTCCTCACACAGATACGCAGTATTTT.

The gene calls are TRBV15 and TRBJ2-5; D not certain. The length of the CDR3 is 14 residues. Germline values: CDR1 LNHNV, CDR2 YYDKDF (reference sequence). Trimming removed 0 bases from V and 0 bases from J, with 5 bases in between. The CDR3 DNA reads as TGTGCCACCAGCAGAGATATGGACCAAGAGACCCAGTACTTC. Its translation is CATSRDMDQETQYF.